Listed here are 28 T cell receptor beta chains from one sample, sequenced in a study of blood T cell repertoires in COVID-19. Using immunoSEQ multiplex PCR, the repertoire was profiled, and TCRdb retains in-frame clones only, with some absent. The sample has roughly 160,000 clones, around 87% seen once. Material: peripheral blood. Receptors originate from a man between 18 and 29 years old with acute or convalescent COVID-19.

The chain links TRBV15 to TRBJ1-1; 9 positions agree with TRBD1. V gave up 4 bases and J gave up 5 bases; unmatched junction bases: 14. This CDR3 region has 17 residues. CDR1 LNHNV and CDR2 YYDKDF come from the germline V gene (reference sequence). The CDR3 sequence: CATSTRRTNRGRTEAFF. As DNA, the CDR3 is TGTGCCACCAGCACCCGGAGGACCAACAGGGGGCGGACTGAAGCTTTCTTT.

The J gene is TRBJ2-7, the V gene TRBV27, with 7 nucleotides matching TRBD1. The CDR3 consists of 14 residues. J lost 6 bases, V lost 5 bases, and 10 bases had no gene match. From germline, CDR1 is MNHEY and CDR2 SMNVEV (reference sequence). The CDR3 is CASSLDRSGREQYF. The DNA for the CDR3 is TGTGCCAGCAGTCTGGACAGGTCCGGTCGCGAGCAGTACTTC.

This chain uses TRBV18 with TRBJ1-3; a weak D match, TRBD1 (5 bases). This CDR3 comprises 17 residues. Germline CDR1 reads KGHSH; CDR2 reads LQKENI. The V end lost 6 bases, the J end lost 0 bases, and 18 bases lay between the germline ends. CDR3 residues: CASSSTDRWVSGNTIYF. The CDR3 DNA follows: TGTGCCAGCTCGTCAACAGACAGATGGGTCTCTGGAAACACCATATATTTT.

This chain uses TRBV6-4 with TRBJ2-1; 8 nucleotides match TRBD1. Losses at the gene ends were 7 bases for V and 8 bases for J; bases not matched to a gene: 10. The CDR3 length is 14 residues. CDR1 is MRHNA and CDR2 is SNTAGT in the germline V gene. The CDR3 nucleotides read TGTGCCAGCAAAAGGGGACAGGAAAGCCATGAGCAGTTCTTC. Its translation is CASKRGQESHEQFF.

The rearrangement links TRBV20-1 to TRBJ2-3; 10 nucleotides match TRBD2. The CDR3 totals 14 residues. V lost 3 bases and J lost 4; bases outside the gene matches: 4. CDR1 is DFQATT, CDR2 SNEGSKA, per germline (reference sequence). The DNA of the CDR3 is TGCAGTGCTAGTCAGCGGGGGGGATCAGATACGCAGTATTTT. Its protein product is CSASQRGGSDTQYF.

This chain joins TRBV15 and TRBJ2-2; TRBD2 agrees at 8 bases. Germline V gives CDR1 LNHNV, CDR2 YYDKDF (reference sequence). J gave up 2 bases and V 3 bases, and 5 bases lay outside the gene matches. The CDR3 runs 16 residues. The CDR3 spells CATSSLSGGNTGELFF. The CDR3 DNA follows: TGTGCCACCAGCAGTTTAAGCGGGGGTAACACCGGGGAGCTGTTTTTT.

This sequence joins TRBV10-1 and TRBJ2-3; TRBD2 matches at 9 bases. Germline CDR1 reads WNHNN; CDR2 reads SYGVQD (reference sequence). The CDR3 runs to 14 residues. With V trimmed by 9 bases and J by 0 bases, 4 bases remained unmatched. CDR3 region: CAREAGGSTDTQYF. The CDR3 nucleotides read TGCGCCAGGGAAGCGGGGGGTAGCACAGATACGCAGTATTTT.

V usage is TRBV3-1 (or the pseudogene TRBV3-2) and J usage is TRBJ1-1, with a weak D call TRBD1 (5 bases). From germline, CDR1 is LGHDT and CDR2 YNNKEL (reference sequence). The CDR3 totals 15 residues. V dropped 3 bases and J dropped 3 bases, with 14 bases sitting between them. CDR3 nucleotides: TGTGCCAGCAGCCACCGGGGGAGGGCGGACACTGAAGCTTTCTTT. This translates into CASSHRGRADTEAFF.

The chain joins TRBV20-1 to TRBJ2-7; D is possibly TRBD1 (5 bases). V was clipped by 3 bases and J by 4 bases, with 7 bases between them. The CDR3 covers 11 residues. Germline V lookup: CDR1 DFQATT, CDR2 SNEGSKA (reference sequence). The CDR3 is CSARAGYEQYF. The CDR3 nucleotides read TGCAGTGCTAGGGCAGGGTACGAGCAGTACTTC.

The chain uses TRBV2 and TRBJ1-2; no clear D. The CDR3 sequence is 15 residues long. The V end was cut by 7 bases, the J end by 1 base, with 16 bases between. Per the germline V gene, CDR1 is SNHLY and CDR2 is FYNNEI. CDR3 nucleotides: TGTGCCAGCACTGAGTTGGGAGTACTTAACTATGGCTACACCTTC. The encoded protein is CASTELGVLNYGYTF. The full variable domain, in which reference TRBV2 and TRBJ1-2 provide the parts outside the CDR3, is EPEVTQTPSHQVTQMGQEVILRCVPISNHLYFYWYRQILGQKVEFLVSFYNNEISEKSEIFDDQFSVERPDGSNFTLKIRSTKLEDSAMYFCASTELGVLNYGYTFGSGTRLTVV.

The chain is built from TRBV28 and TRBJ1-5; unclear D gene. V lost 8 bases and J lost 7, with 15 bases in between. From germline, CDR1 is MDHEN and CDR2 SYDVKM. There are 13 residues in the CDR3. Here the CDR3 DNA reads TGTGCCAGCCGAACTGAGGGCGACCAGCCCCAGCATTTT. Protein sequence: CASRTEGDQPQHF.

The chain joins TRBV27 to TRBJ2-2; 11 positions agree with TRBD2. There are 16 residues in the CDR3. V was clipped by 6 bases and J by 6 bases; unmatched bases: 9. Germline CDR1 and CDR2: MNHEY and SMNVEV (reference sequence). The CDR3 DNA reads as TGTGCCAGCAGCTCTTTTAGCGGGGGGGAAGCCGGGGAGCTGTTTTTT. Its translation is CASSSFSGGEAGELFF.

The rearrangement links TRBV30 to TRBJ2-3; TRBD1 might be the D (8 bases). V dropped 4 bases and J dropped 4 bases, with 21 bases sitting between them. The germline V gene has CDR1 GTSNPN and CDR2 SVGIG (reference sequence). The CDR3 is 16 amino acids. CDR3 protein: CAWTPGGGGRADTQYF. The CDR3 DNA is TGTGCCTGGACCCCAGGGGGCGGGGGAAGGGCAGATACGCAGTATTTT. The full variable domain, rest sourced from reference TRBV30 and TRBJ2-3, is SQTIHQWPATLVQPVGSPLSLECTVEGTSNPNLYWYRQAAGRGLQLLFYSVGIGQISSEVPQNLSASRPQDRQFILSSKKLLLSDSGFYLCAWTPGGGGRADTQYFGPGTRLTVL.

This clone showed up just a few times. CDR3 coding DNA: TGTGCCAGCAGCCAAGATCACAGGGGCCGGCAGTTCTTC. This translates into CASSQDHRGRQFF. This rearrangement joins TRBV14 to TRBJ2-1; TRBD1 agrees at 7 bases. The CDR3 runs to 13 residues. V lost 0 bases, J lost 12 bases, and 5 bases stayed unmatched. Germline V gene lookup returns CDR1 SGHDN and CDR2 FVKESK.

Details on this clone: This specimen includes other DNA sequences encoding the same CDR3. The rearrangement uses TRBV5-1 and TRBJ2-3; D is possibly TRBD1 (5 bases). The CDR3 is 14 amino acids. Germline V CDR1 and CDR2: SGHRS, YFSETQ. V gave up 0 bases and J gave up 4 bases, with 9 bases separating them. The DNA for the CDR3 is TGCGCCAGCAGCTTGGGGCAGGGTGCAGATACGCAGTATTTT. This encodes CASSLGQGADTQYF.

V is TRBV6-5 and J is TRBJ2-5, with TRBD1 as a possible D gene (6 bases). From germline, CDR1 is MNHEY and CDR2 SVGAGI. Trimming took off 2 bases at V and 1 base at J, with 14 bases between the two ends. The CDR3 totals 16 residues. CDR3 loop: CASSYRTAKFQETQYF. CDR3 sequence (DNA): TGTGCCAGCAGTTACAGGACAGCAAAGTTCCAAGAGACCCAGTACTTC.

This clone was picked up one time. The chain has TRBV5-4 and TRBJ1-1; possible D gene TRBD1, 6 bases. Germline V gene lookup returns CDR1 SGHNT and CDR2 YYREEE (reference sequence). The V gene lost 4 bases and the J gene lost 0 bases, with 13 bases spanning the gap. The CDR3 runs to 15 residues. CDR3 protein: CASSPGTPMNTEAFF. The DNA for the CDR3 is TGTGCCAGCAGCCCCGGGACACCCATGAACACTGAAGCTTTCTTT.

This clone has more than one count but fewer than ten. The J gene is TRBJ1-1, the V gene TRBV29-1, with TRBD1 identical over 7 bases. The CDR3 length is 14 residues. Germline CDR1 is SQVTM and CDR2 is ANQGSEA. V dropped 7 bases and J dropped 0; count of bases not matched to a gene: 8. For the CDR3, the DNA is TGCAGCGGTAGAACGGGACAGATGAACACTGAAGCTTTCTTT. The encoded protein is CSGRTGQMNTEAFF.

The chain has TRBV30 and TRBJ2-2, with D perhaps TRBD2 (5 bases). The CDR3 covers 13 residues. From germline, CDR1 is GTSNPN and CDR2 SVGIG (reference sequence). V lost 1 base to trimming and J lost 4 bases, with 7 bases between them. In nucleotides, the CDR3 is TGTGCCTGGAGTGGGGGAGCCACCGGGGAGCTGTTTTTT. Translated, it gives CAWSGGATGELFF.

The V and J genes are TRBV30 and TRBJ1-6, with D possibly matching TRBD1 (5 bases). Germline loops: CDR1 GTSNPN, CDR2 SVGIG (reference sequence). V was clipped by 4 bases and J by 1 base, with 11 bases between them. This CDR3 comprises 15 residues. In nucleotides, the CDR3 is TGTGCCTGGAATTCAGGGATTTCCTATAATTCACCCCTCCACTTT. Protein: CAWNSGISYNSPLHF.

The rearrangement joins TRBV6-5 to TRBJ1-5, with 7 bases lining up with TRBD1. CDR1 MNHEY and CDR2 SVGAGI come from the germline V gene. V was clipped by 5 bases and J by 0 bases; unmatched bases: 4. The CDR3 runs to 15 residues. The CDR3 here is CASSSDRDSNQPQHF. The CDR3 nucleotides are TGTGCCAGCAGTAGCGACAGGGATAGCAATCAGCCCCAGCATTTT.

This rearrangement joins TRBV1 to TRBJ1-1; the table's D call, TRBD1, has no DNA check behind it. TRBV1 is described as a pseudogene. This CDR3 contains 18 residues. CDR3 nucleotides: TGCACCAGCAGGGACAGGGGGCGTTTGGATGAAGGAGAGGATGAAGCTTTCTTT. Translated: CTSRDRGRLDEGEDEAFF.

The V gene is TRBV19, the J gene TRBJ1-2, with 8 bases that match TRBD1. V shed 4 bases, J shed 10 bases, and the junction held 8 bases outside the gene matches. This CDR3 comprises 13 residues. Germline-derived CDR1 and CDR2 are LNHDA and SQIVND (reference sequence). The CDR3, as DNA: TGTGCCAGTAGTACCCGGGACAGGAGTACCTACACCTTC. Its translation is CASSTRDRSTYTF.

The chain employs TRBV10-3 and TRBJ1-1, with TRBD1 identical over 8 bases. V lost 5 bases, J lost 6 bases, and 14 bases stayed unmatched. Germline-derived CDR1 and CDR2 are ENHRY and SYGVKD. This CDR3 has 16 residues. The CDR3 coding sequence is TGTGCCATCAGTAATAGGCAGGGGGCTGAAGGAGCTGAAGCTTTCTTT. Its translation is CAISNRQGAEGAEAFF.

The chain combines TRBV6-5 with TRBJ1-6, with 7 bases identical to TRBD1. The CDR3 is 12 residues long. The trim removed 7 bases at V and 10 bases at J, leaving 4 bases unmatched. In germline, CDR1 is MNHEY, CDR2 SVGAGI. Written as DNA, the CDR3 is TGTGCCAGCAAGGACAGGAGCTCACCCCTCCACTTT. This sequence encodes CASKDRSSPLHF.

In this sample, this clone turned up once. The chain couples TRBV2 to TRBJ1-5; TRBD1 matches at 9 bases. This CDR3 has 14 amino acids. CDR1 and CDR2 (germline): SNHLY, FYNNEI. With V trimmed by 6 bases and J by 6 bases, 6 bases remained unmatched. The CDR3 DNA reads as TGTGCCAGCAGGGACAGGGGCCTGGGTCAGCCCCAGCATTTT. Protein sequence: CASRDRGLGQPQHF.

This clone was detected only a few times. The V call is TRBV6-1, the J call TRBJ1-5; 8 nucleotides agree with TRBD1. V was pared by 4 bases and J by 2 bases, with 7 bases of the junction left unmatched. The germline V gene has CDR1 MNHNS and CDR2 SASEGT. The length of the CDR3 is 16 residues. CDR3 loop: CASSVFDRGGNQPQHF. Here the CDR3 DNA reads TGTGCCAGCAGTGTATTCGACAGGGGTGGCAATCAGCCCCAGCATTTT.

The chain has TRBV9 and TRBJ1-2, with D maybe TRBD1 (5 bases). Trimming removed 0 bases from V and 1 base from J, with 10 bases in between. The CDR3 totals 15 residues. Per the germline V gene, CDR1 is SGDLS and CDR2 is YYNGEE. CDR3 in DNA: TGTGCCAGCAGCGTAGGCCAGGGAAATAACTATGGCTACACCTTC. It is translated as CASSVGQGNNYGYTF.